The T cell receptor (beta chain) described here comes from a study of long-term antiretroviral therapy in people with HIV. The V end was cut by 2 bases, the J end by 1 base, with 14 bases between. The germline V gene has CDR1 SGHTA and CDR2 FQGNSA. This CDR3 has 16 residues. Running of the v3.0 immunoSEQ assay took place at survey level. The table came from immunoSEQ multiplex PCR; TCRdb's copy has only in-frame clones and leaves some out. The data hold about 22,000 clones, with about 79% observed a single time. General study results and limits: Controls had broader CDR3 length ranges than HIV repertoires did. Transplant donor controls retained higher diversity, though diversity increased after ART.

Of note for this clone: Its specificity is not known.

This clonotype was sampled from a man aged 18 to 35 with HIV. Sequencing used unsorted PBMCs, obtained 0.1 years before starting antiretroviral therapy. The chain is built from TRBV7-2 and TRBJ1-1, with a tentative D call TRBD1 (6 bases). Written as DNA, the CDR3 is TGTGCCAGCAGCTTATGGGGGGCGCGGGAGAACACTGAAGCTTTCTTT. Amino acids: CASSLWGARENTEAFF. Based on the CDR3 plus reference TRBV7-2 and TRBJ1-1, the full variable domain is GAGVSQSPSNKVTEKGKDVELRCDPISGHTALYWYRQSLGQGLEFLIYFQGNSAPDKSGLPSDRFSAERTGGSVSTLTIQRTQQEDSAVYLCASSLWGARENTEAFFGQGTRLTVV.